A single sample is the source of the 12 T cell receptor beta chains below, sequenced in a study of beta chain features in type 1 diabetes. Study-wide findings and caveats: Type 1 diabetes patients had TCRB CDR3s that were shorter (moderately but significantly so) in all four CD4+ subsets.

The entirety of the isolated RNA underwent reverse transcription, so expressed TCRB transcripts were sequenced. Clones were sequenced by immunoSEQ multiplex PCR, and TCRdb holds only the in-frame ones, with some missing. The sample consists of around 360,000 clones, 10% to 15% of them appearing once. Their antigens are not known. What was sequenced was naive CD4+ T cells from blood. All receptors derive from a woman in her late teens or twenties with type 1 diabetes.

The chain has TRBV4-3 and TRBJ2-2, with D tentatively TRBD1 (6 bases). The germline CDR1 and CDR2 sequences are LGHNA and YSLEER. Trimming cost V 4 bases and J 9 bases, with 12 bases left between them. The CDR3 runs to 13 residues. CDR3 bases: TGCGCCAGCAGCCTTCAGACAGGTCGGGAGCTGTTTTTT. The encoded protein is CASSLQTGRELFF.

This clone was observed a few times. The V call is TRBV7-3, the J call TRBJ2-5; 8 bases are a match to TRBD2. V gave up 5 bases and J gave up 5 bases; unmatched junction bases: 10. CDR1 is SGHTA and CDR2 is FQGTGA in the germline V gene. The CDR3 length is 15 residues. Here the CDR3 reads CASSPSGYLGETQYF. For the CDR3, the DNA is TGTGCCAGCAGCCCTAGCGGGTACCTGGGGGAGACCCAGTACTTC.

The genes are TRBV5-1 and TRBJ2-7, with a tentative D call TRBD1 (5 bases). Germline V gene data show CDR1 as SGHRS and CDR2 as YFSETQ. This CDR3 has 16 amino acids. Trimming took 2 bases from V and 3 from J, leaving 18 bases between them. The CDR3 region is CASSLPRQTAHYEQYF. Written as DNA, the CDR3 is TGCGCCAGCAGCTTACCCCGACAGACAGCTCACTACGAGCAGTACTTC. Complete variable domain (other parts from reference TRBV5-1 and TRBJ2-7): KAGVTQTPRYLIKTRGQQVTLSCSPISGHRSVSWYQQTPGQGLQFLFEYFSETQRNKGNFPGRFSGRQFSNSRSEMNVSTLELGDSALYLCASSLPRQTAHYEQYFGPGTRLTVT.

This clone came up a few times. This chain joins TRBV9 and TRBJ1-3; tentative D call: TRBD1 (5 bases). V was pared by 3 bases and J by 0 bases, with 13 bases between. The germline CDR1 and CDR2 sequences are SGDLS and YYNGEE. This CDR3 has 16 amino acids. This chain's CDR3 is CASSGGTSSSGNTIYF. CDR3 coding DNA: TGTGCCAGCAGCGGCGGGACGTCAAGCTCTGGAAACACCATATATTTT.

In this sample, this clone turned up a few times. The chain uses TRBV4-3 and TRBJ2-7; tentative D call: TRBD2 (6 bases). This CDR3 has 17 amino acids. Germline V gene sequence: CDR1 LGHNA, CDR2 YSLEER. V was trimmed by 0 bases and J by 3 bases, leaving 18 bases between them. The CDR3 nucleotides are TGCGCCAGCAGCCAAGACTTGGACGGAGGGATAGGCTACGAGCAGTACTTC. This encodes CASSQDLDGGIGYEQYF.

The CDR3 is CASPDRVGSPLHF. The DNA of the CDR3 is TGTGCCAGCCCGGACAGGGTTGGTTCACCCCTCCACTTT. V usage is TRBV21-1 and J usage is TRBJ1-6; the table's TRBD1 call for D was not verified on the DNA. TRBV21-1 is shown as a pseudogene. This CDR3 spans 13 amino acids.

The chain links TRBV7-2 to TRBJ2-1; weak D call: TRBD2 (5 bases). The germline V gene has CDR1 SGHTA and CDR2 FQGNSA. V was cut by 2 bases and J by 7 bases, with 15 bases left in between. This CDR3 spans 15 amino acids. CDR3 DNA: TGTGCCAGCAGCTTAAGGGCCACGGGGTGGAATGAGCAGTTCTTC. As protein: CASSLRATGWNEQFF.

This clone has a handful of counts. The rearrangement joins TRBV19 to TRBJ2-7; possible D gene TRBD2, 5 bases. CDR1 and CDR2 from the germline V gene are LNHDA and SQIVND (reference sequence). This CDR3 has 14 residues. The V end lost 7 bases, the J end lost 3 bases, and 16 bases lay between the germline ends. The CDR3: CASTTGSTGYEQYF. The CDR3 DNA follows: TGTGCCAGTACTACGGGGAGTACGGGCTACGAGCAGTACTTC.

The chain recombines TRBV5-4 with TRBJ2-5, with 8 nucleotides matching TRBD2. The J segment lost 3 bases and the V segment lost 5 bases, leaving 12 bases of the junction unmatched. CDR3 length: 16 residues. CDR1 is SGHNT, CDR2 YYREEE, per germline (reference sequence). CDR3: CASSPGLAGGEETQYF. DNA of the CDR3: TGTGCCAGCAGTCCAGGGCTGGCGGGGGGAGAAGAGACCCAGTACTTC.

This clone was observed a handful of times. The CDR3 is CAWSVDRGQHF. In DNA form, the CDR3 reads TGTGCCTGGAGTGTAGACAGGGGCCAGCATTTT. The rearrangement joins TRBV30 to TRBJ1-5, with TRBD1 matching over 8 bases. Losses at the gene ends were 0 bases for V and 12 bases for J; bases not matched to a gene: 1. The CDR3 spans 11 residues. Germline V CDR1 and CDR2: GTSNPN, SVGIG (reference sequence).

The J gene is TRBJ2-7, the V gene TRBV11-2; unclear D gene. Germline V gives CDR1 SGHAT, CDR2 FQNNGV. This CDR3 region has 16 residues. V lost 5 bases and J 0 bases, leaving 17 bases between the germline ends. The CDR3 DNA follows: TGTGCCAGCAGCGGATTCGGGTTCTCGAGCTCCTACGAGCAGTACTTC. It specifies CASSGFGFSSSYEQYF. The entire variable domain, with the rest obtained from reference TRBV11-2 and TRBJ2-7, is as follows: EAGVAQSPRYKIIEKRQSVAFWCNPISGHATLYWYQQILGQGPKLLIQFQNNGVVDDSQLPKDRFSAERLKGVDSTLKIQPAKLEDSAVYLCASSGFGFSSSYEQYFGPGTRLTVT.

The V and J genes are TRBV7-2 and TRBJ2-5, with 8 bases lining up with TRBD1. In germline, CDR1 is SGHTA, CDR2 FQGNSA. CDR3 length: 13 residues. The V and J ends lost 5 bases and 9 bases, in that order; junction bases with no gene match: 8. The CDR3 region is CASSTTGVAAQYF. The CDR3 DNA is TGTGCCAGCAGCACGACAGGGGTTGCGGCCCAGTACTTC. The full variable domain, its missing parts supplied by reference TRBV7-2 and TRBJ2-5, is GAGVSQSPSNKVTEKGKDVELRCDPISGHTALYWYRQSLGQGLEFLIYFQGNSAPDKSGLPSDRFSAERTGGSVSTLTIQRTQQEDSAVYLCASSTTGVAAQYFGPGTRLLVL.